Shown below are 27 T cell receptor beta chains from a single sample sequenced in a study of PD-1 blockade in mismatch repair-deficient tumors. Profiled with immunoSEQ multiplex PCR; TCRdb holds only in-frame clones, not every one. The table shows 130,000 or so clones, with around 83% occurring only once. The specimen was peripheral blood, collected 44 weeks after starting pembrolizumab. These receptor sequences come from an adult with mismatch repair-deficient cancer.

This clone was detected a few times. The chain combines TRBV6-5 with TRBJ2-2; TRBD1 matches 7 bases. The V gene's germline CDR1 is MNHEY and CDR2 SVGAGI. V lost 2 bases and J lost 3; bases outside the gene matches: 3. The CDR3 sequence is 15 residues long. CDR3 in DNA: TGTGCCAGCAGTTACGGGCAGGGGGACACCGGGGAGCTGTTTTTT. This codes for CASSYGQGDTGELFF.

The chain joins TRBV2 to TRBJ2-3, with D hard to call. Deletions cut 7 bases from V and 0 bases from J, with 11 bases between. This CDR3 is 14 amino acids long. CDR1 is SNHLY and CDR2 is FYNNEI in the germline V gene. The CDR3 region has the DNA TGTGCCAGCACCCTGGCGGCAAGCACAGATACGCAGTATTTT. It translates to CASTLAASTDTQYF.

The CDR3 bases are TGTGCCAGCAGCTTGGGAGGGCACGGGGAGCTGTTTTTT. It specifies CASSLGGHGELFF. The chain uses TRBV7-9 and TRBJ2-2; 7 bases fit TRBD2. The CDR3 has 13 amino acids. Germline lookup yields CDR1 SEHNR and CDR2 FQNEAQ (reference sequence). With V trimmed by 3 bases and J by 7 bases, 2 bases remained unmatched. The entire variable domain, with the rest obtained from reference TRBV7-9 and TRBJ2-2, is as follows: DTGVSQNPRHKITKRGQNVTFRCDPISEHNRLYWYRQTLGQGPEFLTYFQNEAQLEKSRLLSDRFSAERPKGSFSTLEIQRTEQGDSAMYLCASSLGGHGELFFGEGSRLTVL.

V gene TRBV4-1 combines with J gene TRBJ2-3, with D possibly being TRBD2 (6 bases). Trimming removed 0 bases from V and 0 bases from J, with 7 bases in between. The CDR3 runs to 15 residues. Germline CDR1 and CDR2: MGHRA and YSYEKL. The CDR3 nucleotides are TGCGCCAGCAGCCAAGAGGGAGGAAGCACAGATACGCAGTATTTT. Protein sequence: CASSQEGGSTDTQYF.

This chain joins TRBV7-2 and TRBJ2-7; 12 bases fit TRBD2. Trimming cost V 4 bases and J 3 bases; bases outside gene matches: 10. Germline CDR1 reads SGHTA; CDR2 reads FQGNSA. The CDR3 extends over 17 amino acids. CDR3 bases: TGTGCCAGCAGCTCGGCGACTAGCGGGAGAAGGCTCTACGAGCAGTACTTC. Its translation: CASSSATSGRRLYEQYF.

The chain has TRBV6-1 and TRBJ2-2; 7 bases line up with TRBD1. Germline V gives CDR1 MNHNS, CDR2 SASEGT. CDR3 length equals 15 residues. V shed 3 bases, J shed 4 bases, and the junction held 5 bases outside the gene matches. CDR3 protein: CASSDEGAGTGELFF. For the CDR3, the DNA is TGTGCCAGCAGTGATGAGGGGGCGGGCACCGGGGAGCTGTTTTTT.

The rearrangement uses TRBV5-1 and TRBJ2-7; a possible D gene is TRBD1 (7 bases). CDR3 length: 14 amino acids. V lost 1 base to trimming and J lost 6 bases, with 14 bases between them. Germline CDR1 is SGHRS and CDR2 is YFSETQ. The CDR3 protein is CASSLSSGGGEQYF. The CDR3 nucleotides read TGCGCCAGCAGCTTGAGTTCAGGGGGAGGCGAGCAGTACTTC.

The CDR3 DNA is TGTGCCAGCAGCTTAAAATCCAGCGCCGCCACTGAAGCTTTCTTT. It encodes CASSLKSSAATEAFF. The V call is TRBV11-2, the J call TRBJ1-1; no firm D call. V lost 2 bases and J lost 4, with 14 bases in between. In germline, CDR1 is SGHAT, CDR2 FQNNGV. This CDR3 has 15 amino acids.

The chain has TRBV7-2 and TRBJ2-1; no definite D call. The V end lost 0 bases, the J end lost 7 bases, and 7 bases lay between the germline ends. CDR3 length: 13 amino acids. The V gene's germline CDR1 is SGHTA and CDR2 FQGNSA. The CDR3 DNA reads as TGTGCCAGCAGCTTAGCCCTCGTGAATGAGCAGTTCTTC. Translating gives CASSLALVNEQFF.

This chain connects TRBV11-2 to TRBJ2-3; 9 bases agree with TRBD1. With 3 bases clipped from V and 3 bases from J, the junction kept 7 bases outside the gene matches. Germline V gene data show CDR1 as SGHAT and CDR2 as FQNNGV. This CDR3 comprises 16 residues. CDR3 sequence (DNA): TGTGCCAGCAGCTTTCAGACAGGGGGATATACAGATACGCAGTATTTT. This gives the protein CASSFQTGGYTDTQYF.

V is TRBV11-2 and J is TRBJ2-1; TRBD2 might be the D (7 bases). The CDR3 is made up of 14 amino acids. The germline CDR1 and CDR2 sequences are SGHAT and FQNNGV. Deletions cut 8 bases from V and 4 bases from J, with 15 bases between. The CDR3 here is CASSSGGLYNEQFF. In nucleotides, the CDR3 is TGTGCCAGCTCTTCCGGGGGGCTGTACAATGAGCAGTTCTTC.

The CDR3 DNA reads TGCGCCAGCAGCCAAGAGGCAGGGGGCTATTTCGAGCAGTACTTC. Its translation is CASSQEAGGYFEQYF. The chain combines TRBV4-1 with TRBJ2-7, with 8 bases aligning to TRBD1. The V segment lost 0 bases and the J segment 6 bases; nucleotides outside the gene matches: 7. Germline CDR1 and CDR2: MGHRA and YSYEKL. The CDR3 totals 15 residues.

This clone was counted a few times. V is TRBV6-6 and J is TRBJ2-7; tentatively, D is TRBD1 (6 bases). The length of the CDR3 is 12 residues. Germline V CDR1 and CDR2: MNHNY, SVGAGI (reference sequence). Trimming stripped 6 bases from V and 5 bases from J, with 11 bases between. The CDR3 reads CASRDRFDEQYF. DNA for the CDR3: TGTGCCAGCAGAGACAGGTTCGACGAGCAGTACTTC.

This chain links TRBV28 with TRBJ1-4; D not resolved. This CDR3 spans 17 amino acids. Trimming shortened V by 2 bases and J by 0 bases, and 13 bases separated the two germline ends. Germline V lookup: CDR1 MDHEN, CDR2 SYDVKM. In nucleotides, the CDR3 is TGTGCCAGCAGTTTAACCTCAATAAGAGCAACTAATGAAAAACTGTTTTTT. Amino acid sequence: CASSLTSIRATNEKLFF.

The rearrangement uses TRBV5-6 and TRBJ1-2; 9 nucleotides agree with TRBD1. The CDR3 covers 15 residues. The germline CDR1 and CDR2 sequences are SGHDT and YYEEEE. The ends lost 4 bases at V and 5 bases at J; junction bases unmatched: 9. The CDR3 DNA follows: TGTGCCAGCAGCAAGGGACAGGGCAGGTTATATGGCTACACCTTC. Amino acid sequence: CASSKGQGRLYGYTF.

This clone was found once. The chain employs TRBV5-1 and TRBJ2-1, with D unresolved. V dropped 5 bases and J dropped 7 bases, with 10 bases sitting between them. CDR1 SGHRS and CDR2 YFSETQ come from the germline V gene. CDR3 length: 12 residues. CDR3 DNA: TGCGCCAGCAGTCGTTATCTAAATGAGCAGTTCTTC. Translating it yields CASSRYLNEQFF.

The chain recombines TRBV11-2 with TRBJ1-1; maybe TRBD1 (5 bases). This CDR3 has 13 residues. From germline, CDR1 is SGHAT and CDR2 FQNNGV. The V end lost 8 bases, the J end lost 4 bases, and 14 bases lay between the germline ends. CDR3 DNA sequence: TGTGCCAGCCAGTGGGGGGTCGGCACTGAAGCTTTCTTT. This sequence encodes CASQWGVGTEAFF.

The chain employs TRBV27 and TRBJ2-4, with D hard to call. The germline CDR1 and CDR2 sequences are MNHEY and SMNVEV (reference sequence). Trimming shortened V by 6 bases and J by 3 bases, and 15 bases separated the two germline ends. The CDR3 runs 15 residues. CDR3 sequence (DNA): TGTGCCAGCAGCCAAAAAGGGTATAGCAAAAACATTCAGTACTTC. Protein sequence: CASSQKGYSKNIQYF.

The J gene is TRBJ1-2, the V gene TRBV7-9; D is perhaps TRBD1 (5 bases). CDR1 SEHNR and CDR2 FQNEAQ come from the germline V gene (reference sequence). The V end was cut by 6 bases, the J end by 8 bases, with 13 bases between. CDR3 length: 12 residues. The CDR3, as DNA: TGTGCCAGCAGTGAACAGGACCGAGGCTACACCTTC. This gives the protein CASSEQDRGYTF.

This clone occurred once. The rearrangement uses TRBV29-1 and TRBJ2-3, with a weak D call TRBD2 (6 bases). The CDR3 is made up of 18 amino acids. Trimming removed 0 bases from V and 1 base from J, with 20 bases in between. From germline, CDR1 is SQVTM and CDR2 ANQGSEA. The DNA for the CDR3 is TGCAGCGTTGAAGATCAAGGCTTGACTAGGTGGGGCACAGATACGCAGTATTTT. It translates to CSVEDQGLTRWGTDTQYF.

The J gene is TRBJ1-4, the V gene TRBV7-9; a weak D match, TRBD1 (5 bases). Trimming pared 5 bases from V and 3 bases from J, leaving 16 bases between. Germline CDR1 and CDR2: SEHNR and FQNEAQ (reference sequence). The CDR3 covers 16 residues. The CDR3 is CASSELPGRPNEKLFF. CDR3 bases: TGTGCCAGCAGCGAATTACCGGGACGGCCTAATGAAAAACTGTTTTTT.

Note on this clone: Other nucleotide sequences from this sample produce the same CDR3. This chain connects TRBV9 to TRBJ1-5; tentative D call: TRBD1 (5 bases). CDR1 is SGDLS and CDR2 is YYNGEE in the germline V gene. This CDR3 is 14 amino acids long. Trimming removed 2 bases from V and 3 bases from J, with 9 bases in between. The CDR3 DNA reads TGTGCCAGCAGCGTCGGGGGTTCCAATCAGCCCCAGCATTTT. Translation: CASSVGGSNQPQHF. Filled out from reference TRBV9 and TRBJ1-5, the complete variable domain reads DSGVTQTPKHLITATGQRVTLRCSPRSGDLSVYWYQQSLDQGLQFLIQYYNGEERAKGNILERFSAQQFPDLHSELNLSSLELGDSALYFCASSVGGSNQPQHFGDGTRLSIL.

V gene TRBV27 combines with J gene TRBJ2-1; D possibly corresponds to TRBD1 (5 bases). V was trimmed by 8 bases and J by 0 bases, leaving 14 bases between them. The CDR3 consists of 15 residues. Germline V lookup: CDR1 MNHEY, CDR2 SMNVEV (reference sequence). The CDR3 loop is CASEEDRSSYNEQFF. The CDR3, as DNA: TGTGCCAGCGAGGAAGACAGAAGCTCCTACAATGAGCAGTTCTTC.

The chain is built from TRBV11-3 and TRBJ2-7, with TRBD1 as a possible D gene (6 bases). CDR3 length: 17 amino acids. The V end was cut by 11 bases, the J end by 3 bases, with 29 bases between. Germline CDR1 SGHNT, CDR2 YENEEA. The CDR3 protein is CAGPPEQGRVTNYEQYF. The CDR3 region has the DNA TGTGCCGGACCCCCTGAACAGGGACGAGTCACGAACTACGAGCAGTACTTC.

CDR3 in DNA: TGCGCCAGCAGTTGGAGGGACGAGCAGTACTTC. This encodes CASSWRDEQYF. The chain recombines TRBV10-2 with TRBJ2-7; tentatively, D is TRBD2 (6 bases). CDR3 size: 11 residues. Per germline, CDR1 WSHSY and CDR2 SAAADI. Trimming left V 5 bases short and J 5 bases short, with 7 bases between.

The chain uses TRBV2 and TRBJ1-5, with TRBD1 matching 7 bases. The CDR3 extends over 14 amino acids. V lost 6 bases and J lost 4; bases outside the gene matches: 6. The germline V gene encodes CDR1 SNHLY and CDR2 FYNNEI. The DNA for the CDR3 is TGTGCCAGCAGCTTCGACAGGGTGAATCAGCCCCAGCATTTT. Amino acid sequence: CASSFDRVNQPQHF.

In this sample, this clone turned up a few times. This rearrangement joins TRBV4-3 to TRBJ1-5, with D perhaps matching TRBD1 (5 bases). V lost 3 bases, J lost 6 bases, and 15 bases lay in between. The CDR3 has 15 residues. Germline V gene sequence: CDR1 LGHNA, CDR2 YSLEER. CDR3 region: CASSHGLDGGQPQHF. For the CDR3, the DNA is TGCGCCAGCAGCCACGGCTTAGACGGGGGTCAGCCCCAGCATTTT.